Each of the 4 T cell receptor beta chains below was sequenced from the same sample in a study of OX40 agonist ivuxolimab in advanced cancers. Here immunoSEQ multiplex PCR was the method, and the copy in TCRdb shows in-frame clones only, minus some. The sample holds some 68,000 clones, 85% to 90% seen once. Sequences were derived from CD4+ or CD8+ T cells sorted from blood, sampled in a trial of the OX40 agonist ivuxolimab. Receptor source: an adult with an advanced solid tumor such as melanoma, head and neck, liver or kidney cancer.

The chain carries TRBV6-5 and TRBJ2-3; D possibly corresponds to TRBD2 (6 bases). Per the germline V gene, CDR1 is MNHEY and CDR2 is SVGAGI. The CDR3 is 15 residues long. With 7 bases removed from V and 0 bases from J, the gap between germline ends came to 14 bases. CDR3 amino acids: CASTQGLSSTDTQYF. For the CDR3, the DNA is TGTGCCAGCACTCAGGGACTCTCTAGCACAGATACGCAGTATTTT.

J is TRBJ1-6 and V is TRBV5-1; 8 nucleotides align to TRBD1. The J segment lost 5 bases and the V segment lost 4 bases, leaving 5 bases of the junction unmatched. This CDR3 has 15 amino acids. Per the germline V gene, CDR1 is SGHRS and CDR2 is YFSETQ. The CDR3 region has the DNA TGCGCCAGCAGCAAGTTGACAGGGGATAATTCACCCCTCCACTTT. Translation: CASSKLTGDNSPLHF.

The chain combines TRBV4-2 with TRBJ1-4; D ambiguous. The germline CDR1 and CDR2 sequences are LGHNA and YNFKEQ. This CDR3 region has 16 residues. V lost 1 base, J lost 0 bases, and 9 bases lay in between. The CDR3, as DNA: TGTGCCAGCAGCCAAGCATCAGGTTCAACTAATGAAAAACTGTTTTTT. It translates to CASSQASGSTNEKLFF.

In its sample, this clone was seen once. This chain links TRBV7-9 with TRBJ2-7; 7 bases line up with TRBD1. With 1 base clipped from V and 2 bases from J, the junction kept 2 bases outside the gene matches. The CDR3 length is 14 residues. Per the germline V gene, CDR1 is SEHNR and CDR2 is FQNEAQ (reference sequence). In DNA form, the CDR3 reads TGTGCCAGCAGCTTAGAGGGGGCCCCCTACGAGCAGTACTTC. Protein sequence: CASSLEGAPYEQYF.